The clone carrying this T cell receptor beta chain was recorded a few times. The antigen is not known. This record belongs to a study of T-cell memory formation after mild COVID-19. Study at large: Among the donors, TCR clusters were largely specific to each donor.

Regarding the study as a whole: Clones shrinking between day 15 and 85 showed a balanced CD4/CD8 split, and those that grew later tilted toward CD4+.

The CDR3 extends over 15 amino acids. CDR1 is SGHRS, CDR2 YFSETQ, per germline. Trimming removed 6 bases from V and 7 bases from J; junction bases left unmatched: 12. TCRdb reprocessed the 5' RACE reads via MiXCR and lists one record per CDR3 protein. The sample has fewer than 150,000 distinct CDR3 sequences; about 5.9% are singletons. The clonotype was recovered from an adult woman who had mild COVID-19 (a few samples of this study predate the infection). Cell type and time point are not known. The chain has TRBV5-1 and TRBJ2-1, with 8 bases matching TRBD1. Sequenced: PBMCs or a T cell subset sorted from them (not recorded which). The CDR3 bases are TGCGCCAGCACCCCGGGGGACCGGACAGGGAATGAGCAGTTCTTC. Its translation is CASTPGDRTGNEQFF.